This T cell receptor (beta chain) derives from a study of shared clonotypes between healthy human individuals. Regarding the study as a whole: Investigators collected only blood, and repertoires in tissues likely differ. The study generally estimated greater richness for naive than memory subsets. The four-donor shared clonotypes exceeded non-shared clonotypes in generation probability, with non-shared ones scoring lower.

A remark on this clone: Antigen unknown.

Trimming left V 4 bases short and J 6 bases short, with 14 bases between. The CDR3 runs to 13 residues. Germline CDR1 is GTSNPN and CDR2 is SVGIG (reference sequence). The assay used deep level. This table comes from immunoSEQ multiplex PCR, and its TCRdb copy is limited to in-frame clones, with some not included. The table records some 2 million clones, over 85% of them present only once. Sequencing was done on a sample of naive CD4+ T cells sorted from blood. Regarding subset: CD45RA+ positively selected. The chain has TRBV30 and TRBJ2-3; TRBD2 is a possible D gene (6 bases). This sequence was found in a man younger than 35 in good health. In DNA, the CDR3 is TGTGCCTGGACGGGACTCATCCAGGATACGCAGTATTTT. Protein: CAWTGLIQDTQYF.